This TCR beta chain appears in the sequencing data of a study of cytomegalovirus exposure and HLA in healthy donors. The PCR contained 60 Vbeta and 13 Jbeta primers. The assay was immunoSEQ multiplex PCR, and TCRdb's table has in-frame clones only and misses some. The table has approximately 190,000 clones, approximately 82% seen once. About this clone: The target antigen is unknown.

At sampling all donors were nominally healthy, likely with unrecorded immune exposures. CDR1 and CDR2 from the germline V gene are MNHNS and SASEGT. This CDR3 has 15 residues. Trimming stripped 3 bases from V and 11 bases from J, with 17 bases between. General study points: As a later analysis showed, a missense DCLRE1C variant was linked to trimming of TCR beta V- and J-genes. The study recorded over 150 TCR beta chains that were cytomegalovirus-associated.

This sequence originates from a woman aged 18-29 years in good health and CMV-seronegative. Material for sequencing was PBMCs. The chain is built from TRBV6-1 and TRBJ1-6, with D possibly matching TRBD1 (5 bases). CDR3 DNA: TGTGCCAGCAGTGACGACAGAACCCCTTCTACACCCCTCCACTTT. It specifies CASSDDRTPSTPLHF.